This is a list of T cell receptor beta chains from one sample in a study of molecular identifiers for immune sequencing clone quantification. TCRdb reprocessed the PCR reads with MiXCR, giving one entry per CDR3 protein. The sample includes 85,000 to 90,000 distinct CDR3 sequences, around a quarter of them seen just once. The sequenced sample consisted of naive CD8+ T cells from blood, with Jurkat cell RNA spiked in. The receptors were sampled from a human donor in good health. Some libraries in this study had Jurkat cell RNA spiked in. Each CDR3 is given with its conserved first and last residue. A D gene is named only where the DNA matches it firmly.

v_gene	d_gene	j_gene	CDR3aa
TRBV7-7	TRBD2	TRBJ2-3	CASSLGAGGLADTQYF
TRBV27	-	TRBJ2-7	CASSSLSSSYEQYF
TRBV30	-	TRBJ1-1	CAWSVRGRGTEAFF
TRBV5-6	TRBD1	TRBJ2-3	CASNLLRDRGPPVVDTQYF
TRBV7-9	-	TRBJ2-7	CASSFPGIGSEQYF
TRBV12-3/TRBV12-4	TRBD1	TRBJ2-5	CASRGQGLGTQYF
TRBV23-1	-	TRBJ2-2	CASSRPPLTGQDTGELFF
TRBV7-3	TRBD2	TRBJ2-2	CASSQSTVTGGTKNTGELFF
TRBV13	TRBD2	TRBJ2-1	CASSPTLLAGGHNEQFF
TRBV7-8	-	TRBJ2-1	CASSLTSSYNEQFF
TRBV7-9	-	TRBJ2-2	CASSLAPSAGELFF
TRBV12-3/TRBV12-4	-	TRBJ2-3	CASSLQGFDTQYF
TRBV12-3/TRBV12-4	-	TRBJ1-5	CASSPNRNQPRHF
TRBV29-1	TRBD2	TRBJ2-1	CSVEGLAGGPSSYNEQFF
TRBV5-1	-	TRBJ1-1	CASSLDGGGLPDAFF
TRBV19	-	TRBJ1-1	CASSIGRTEAFF
TRBV14	-	TRBJ2-7	CASSQAYEQYF
TRBV13	-	TRBJ2-2	CASSPQIGRDTGELFF
TRBV9	TRBD2	TRBJ2-3	CASSVDSSGTGTQYF
TRBV5-1	TRBD2	TRBJ2-5	CASSTEGLAGASETQYF
TRBV7-2	TRBD1	TRBJ2-3	CASSLEQGTDTQYF
TRBV7-2	-	TRBJ2-7	CASSFQRNSYKQYF
TRBV2	-	TRBJ1-5	CANSEILLGNQPLHF
TRBV19	-	TRBJ1-5	CASSFAGVQPQHF
TRBV15	-	TRBJ2-2	CATSGGPGNTGELFF
TRBV27	-	TRBJ2-1	CASSSPGPILYNEQFF
TRBV7-9	-	TRBJ1-2	CASSLEDGRNSGYTF
TRBV20-1	-	TRBJ1-5	CSARPNDNSGNQPQHF
TRBV11-2	-	TRBJ1-1	CASSTPAGEQAFF
TRBV5-6	-	TRBJ1-2	CASSPGQTNYGYTF
TRBV9	-	TRBJ2-3	CASSDRDFLTDTQYF
TRBV7-8	-	TRBJ2-3	CASSLLGGSTDTQYF
TRBV19	-	TRBJ2-6	CASSPTLSGASVLTF
TRBV19	-	TRBJ1-1	CASSIRANTEAFF
TRBV7-9	-	TRBJ2-5	CASSLAPADPQETQYF
TRBV9	TRBD2	TRBJ2-3	CASSGGTSRPAPQYF
TRBV24-1	-	TRBJ1-1	CATTAGWSTEAFF
TRBV12-2	-	TRBJ2-3	CASRLPLAGGEADTQYF
TRBV5-1	-	TRBJ1-1	CASSLAAGVNTEAFF
TRBV7-3	-	TRBJ2-1	CASSLRSPGSGDEQFF
TRBV20-1	TRBD1	TRBJ2-7	CSARVARRTGKLDEQYF
TRBV6-5	-	TRBJ2-7	CASSPGSGVVEQYF
TRBV13	TRBD2	TRBJ2-5	CASSLLAGAHQETQYF
TRBV4-3	-	TRBJ2-3	CASSQGFYGGADTQYF
TRBV27	TRBD1	TRBJ2-1	CASTQPIPGTGLSHNEQFF
TRBV13	-	TRBJ2-7	CASSLGGKSLGQYEQYF
TRBV7-6	TRBD1	TRBJ2-7	CASSSGQEDYEQYF
TRBV20-1	TRBD2	TRBJ2-1	CSARDLTSGSNEQFF
TRBV9	-	TRBJ2-2	CASSVVARNTGELFF